Listed below are T cell receptor beta chains from one sample, sequenced in a study of neurological immune-mediated disorders. TCRdb processed the 5' RACE reads anew with MiXCR; each CDR3 protein has one entry. The sample contains 15,000 to 20,000 distinct CDR3 sequences, roughly 20% of which appear only once. Sequenced sample: PBMCs. All receptors come from a man aged 50-60 years in good health. The CDR3 runs from the conserved cysteine through the conserved F or W. Fields, in order: D gene, clone size, J gene, V gene, CDR3 DNA, CDR3 protein. D genes are given only for firm matches. Size is omitted from some rows. Given values are once, few, many or a class for expanded clones.

>.|once|TRBJ2-7|TRBV3-1
TGTGCCAGCAGCCAAGGTTCCGGGGGCTACGAGCAGTACTTC
CASSQGSGGYEQYF
>.|many|TRBJ1-1|TRBV7-2
TGTGCCAGCAGCTTAGGTGATCGCAGGAACACTGAAGCTTTCTTT
CASSLGDRRNTEAFF
>TRBD2|.|TRBJ2-1|TRBV5-6
TGTGCCAGCGCCCCAGGGGGACTAGCGTGGAATGAGCAGTTCTTC
CASAPGGLAWNEQFF
>.|many|TRBJ1-6|TRBV13
TGTGCCAGCAGCTCTTCAGGGGATTCACCCCTCCACTTT
CASSSSGDSPLHF
>.|many|TRBJ2-1|TRBV7-6
TGTGCCAGCAGCCCCGCCACCGCGGGTAGGAATGAGCAGTTCTTC
CASSPATAGRNEQFF
>TRBD2|many|TRBJ2-7|TRBV5-1
TGCGCCAGCAGCCCCCGAGCGGGAAGCTCCTACGAGCAGTACTTC
CASSPRAGSSYEQYF
>.|few|TRBJ1-5|TRBV12-3/TRBV12-4
TGTGCCAGCAGTTTATCAGCAAGGAATCAGCCCCAGCATTTT
CASSLSARNQPQHF
>TRBD2|medium-sized|TRBJ2-5|TRBV2
TGTGCCAGCAGACGAGGACTAGCGGGAGCGGACCAAGAGACCCAGTACTTC
CASRRGLAGADQETQYF
>.|many|TRBJ2-7|TRBV11-3
TGTGCCAGCAGCCAGGGAGGGGGATCCGTCTACGAGCAGTACTTC
CASSQGGGSVYEQYF
>.|many|TRBJ2-6|TRBV4-1
TGCGCCAGCAGCCAAGAGCACTCTGGGGCCAACGTCCTGACTTTC
CASSQEHSGANVLTF
>TRBD1|few|TRBJ2-2|TRBV12-3/TRBV12-4
TGTGCCAGCAGTTTGGCAGGGGGCAGAACCGGGGAGCTGTTTTTT
CASSLAGGRTGELFF
>TRBD2|medium-sized|TRBJ2-3|TRBV3-1
TGTGCCAGCAGCCAAGATTCGCGGGAGAGTCAGGATACGCAGTATTTT
CASSQDSRESQDTQYF
>.|many|TRBJ2-4|TRBV7-2
TGTGCCAGCAGCTCGGCGGGCGGGGCTACTAAAAACATTCAGTACTTC
CASSSAGGATKNIQYF
>TRBD2|many|TRBJ2-3|TRBV20-1
TGCAGTGCTAGAGGGCTAGCGGGCACAGATACGCAGTATTTT
CSARGLAGTDTQYF
>.|many|TRBJ2-2|TRBV7-8
TGTGCCAGCAGCTTACAGGGGTGGGCCGGGGAGCTGTTTTTT
CASSLQGWAGELFF
>.|.|TRBJ2-4|TRBV2
TGTGCCAACAGCGCCCCTAGAAACATTCGGTACTTC
CANSAPRNIRYF
>.|many|TRBJ2-3|TRBV7-7
TGTGCCAGCAGCTTGCGTCCGAGTGCCAAGCCTGGCACAGATACGCAGTATTTT
CASSLRPSAKPGTDTQYF
>.|.|TRBJ1-5|TRBV7-9
.
CASSFYICSAKRQDFSNQPQHF
>.|many|TRBJ2-4|TRBV20-1
TGCAGTGGGCGCGGGCCCTTAGCCAAAAACATTCAGTACTTC
CSGRGPLAKNIQYF
>TRBD2|many|TRBJ2-2|TRBV12-3/TRBV12-4
TGTGCCAGCACCCGGGGGTTAGCGGGAAACACCGGGGAGCTGTTTTTT
CASTRGLAGNTGELFF
>.|.|TRBJ1-1|TRBV10-2
TGCGCCAGCACTCAGACTAACACTGAAGCTTTCTTT
CASTQTNTEAFF
>.|.|TRBJ2-1|TRBV4-3
TGCGCCAGCAGCCAAGCCTACGGGTCCTTATACAATGAGCAGTTCTTC
CASSQAYGSLYNEQFF
>TRBD2|many|TRBJ2-7|TRBV10-3
TGTGCCATGGGAGGGCGGGGTACCTACGAGCAGTACTTC
CAMGGRGTYEQYF
>TRBD2|many|TRBJ2-3|TRBV20-1
TGCAGTGCTAGAGTCCGACTAGCGGGAGTCGTAGATACGCAGTATTTT
CSARVRLAGVVDTQYF
>TRBD2|many|TRBJ2-1|TRBV29-1
TGCAGCGTTGAAGTCAGCGGGAGGGCCGACAATGAGCAGTTCTTC
CSVEVSGRADNEQFF
>TRBD2|many|TRBJ2-7|TRBV20-1
TGCAGTGCTAGGGAACTAGCGGGAGGAACCTACGAGCAGTACTTC
CSARELAGGTYEQYF
>.|many|TRBJ1-2|TRBV20-1
TGCAGTGCTAGAGAGCGACCGTTGCTACTGGCCGGCTACACCTTC
CSARERPLLLAGYTF
>TRBD1|few|TRBJ2-3|TRBV7-2
TGTGCCAGCAGCTTGACAGGGAGCACAGATACGCAGTATTTT
CASSLTGSTDTQYF
>TRBD2|many|TRBJ2-5|TRBV5-1
TGCGCCAGCAGCTCCCAGACTAGCGAAGAGACCCAGTACTTC
CASSSQTSEETQYF
>TRBD2|many|TRBJ2-1|TRBV20-1
TGCAGTGCTGGGGCGGGGACTAGCGGAACCTACAATGAGCAGTTCTTC
CSAGAGTSGTYNEQFF
>.|.|TRBJ1-6|TRBV6-5
TGTGCCAGCAGTACGGGCCCCGGCAGGAATTCACCCCTCCACTTT
CASSTGPGRNSPLHF
>TRBD2|many|TRBJ2-1|TRBV20-1
TGCAGTGCTAGGGCATACCTAGCGGGAGGGATTCCTGAGCAGTTCTTC
CSARAYLAGGIPEQFF
>.|medium-sized|TRBJ2-7|TRBV28
TGTGCCAGCAGTGGAGCGACCTACGAGCAGTACTTC
CASSGATYEQYF
>TRBD2|.|TRBJ2-2|TRBV10-3
TGTGCCATCAGTGAGATAAGCGGGACGAACACCGGGGAGCTGTTTTTT
CAISEISGTNTGELFF
>.|.|TRBJ1-1|TRBV15
TGTGCCACCAGCAGCTTAGTATTGCCTGAAGCTTTCTTT
CATSSLVLPEAFF
>.|many|TRBJ2-1|TRBV7-9
TGTGCCAGCACCGCGGGGGGACAGGGCGACAATGAGCAGTTCTTC
CASTAGGQGDNEQFF
>TRBD2|many|TRBJ2-2|TRBV20-1
TGCAGTGCTCGGCGGGAGTTTGGGGTGTTGGGCACCGGGGAGCTGTTTTTT
CSARREFGVLGTGELFF